Described below is a single T cell receptor (beta chain) sequence and its context. The target of this receptor is not known. Within one base of it there is no much larger clone, and no base qualities were kept. The data derive from a study of blood T cell repertoires in COVID-19 (dated by TCRdb to 2018 to 2020). For the study in its entirety: The collaborator samples originated in the United States, Italy and Spain and spanned the acute and convalescent phases of COVID-19. The prospective study material was composed of cDNA or gDNA derived from T cells, B-cell-depleted T cells, or PBMCs. Sample metadata almost always included a de-identified subject ID, COVID-19 status, age in years and sex. Samples came from the ongoing ImmuneRACE study (first 160 participants) plus 1,254 subjects from 6 global collaborators. Deeply sampled blood TCRbeta repertoires from subjects exposed to, actively infected with, or recovered from COVID-19 were included in the dataset. The repertoires were made available in a free public database intended to serve as a resource for research on the immune response to SARS-CoV-2. HLA class I and class II types, where available, came from metadata supplied by the sample provider rather than from assay-based typing.

Participants in the prospective study were enrolled through a virtual design, were aged roughly 18 to 100 years, and lived in roughly 25 United States geographic areas. Cohort assignment in the prospective study relied on participant-reported clinical history from a screening survey and a study questionnaire. Recovered participants in ImmuneRACE Cohort 3 were defined as having two consecutive negative NP/OP PCR tests, clearance from a healthcare professional, or resolution of symptoms. Mobile phlebotomists in the prospective study collected whole blood, serum and a nasopharyngeal or oropharyngeal swab from every participant. Over an approximately 2-month period, participants in the prospective study had the option of providing additional blood draws and questionnaires. Blood samples from the prospective study were shipped frozen or at room temperature prior to DNA extraction. Via the germline V gene (reference sequence), CDR1 is MNHEY and CDR2 SMNVEV. The germline ends are 13 bases apart after V is trimmed by 3 bases and J by 4 bases. From cysteine to phenylalanine, the CDR3 is 14 amino acids long. Of the read, only the CDR3 DNA is kept; its 42 bases are in frame from base 1.

Broader findings and caveats from the paper: Clinical and demographic metadata were provided uncurated, with the amount varying by source and participant.

The immunoSEQ Assay, a bias-controlled multiplex PCR, was used to amplify TCRbeta CDR3 regions from genomic DNA. Under the source paper's analysis protocol: Within the assay, amplification of reference gene primers was used to estimate how many nucleated cells each sample contained. Sequence reads were collapsed and filtered to measure the absolute abundance of every unique TCRbeta CDR3 rearrangement. For each sample, productive Simpson clonality was calculated by taking the square root of Simpson's diversity index across productive rearrangements. In TCRdb, the immuneACCESS table is reduced to in-frame sequences with V and J assigned. These tables do not hold every clone; where another copy was compared, an unresolved V gene accounts for under half, and the others remain unexplained. Clone size and V and J calls were adopted from that table, with D and trimming inferred from the DNA. The sample table shows more than 250,000 clones, and more than 85% are seen once. The ten biggest clones cover approximately 18% of the sample.

The sequencing input was PBMCs or T cells enriched from blood (not recorded which). The rearranged segments are TRBV27 and TRBJ2-7; a tentative D call is TRBD2 (6 bases match). The receptor's source is a woman aged 25 to 45 who had recovered from COVID-19. The DNA is as follows: TGTGCCAGCAGTTTTGTCGGGAGTGGGTACGAGCAGTACTTC. Translated, it gives CASSFVGSGYEQYF.